The clone carrying this TCR beta chain was found once. The sample originates from a study of OX40 agonist ivuxolimab in advanced cancers. Overall study context: In three patients, partial responses were observed, one with hepatocellular carcinoma and two with cutaneous melanoma.

Germline V gene sequence: CDR1 SGHTA, CDR2 FQGNSA. There are 14 residues in the CDR3. The ends were cut back, 3 bases at V and 7 bases at J, with 13 bases in the middle. Profiling relied on immunoSEQ multiplex PCR, and the TCRdb table lists in-frame clones only, not all of them. Altogether about 77,000 clones are present, roughly 85% being singletons, with the ten largest covering roughly 2.3%. The chain links TRBV7-2 to TRBJ2-1; D may match TRBD1 or TRBD2 (6 bases each). The clonotype comes from an adult with an advanced solid tumor such as melanoma, head and neck, liver or kidney cancer. The sequencing here drew on CD4+ or CD8+ T cells sorted from blood, taken in a trial of the OX40 agonist ivuxolimab. Here the CDR3 DNA reads TGTGCCAGCAGCTTGGGGGGCGCAGGTAATGAGCAGTTCTTC. Its protein is CASSLGGAGNEQFF.